This entry features one T cell receptor (beta chain) sequence. As yet, its antigen is unknown. Construction of TCR beta libraries relied on iRepertoire HTBI primers and on Arm-PCR targeting CDR3 regions. TCRdb re-analysed the multiplex PCR reads in MiXCR, keeping a single row per CDR3 protein. The table includes about 470,000 distinct CDR3 sequences, about 16% detected once. This CDR3 is built from 16 residues. The germline gives CDR1 SGHAT, CDR2 FQNNGV. Trimming cost V 1 base and J 1 base, with 11 bases left between them. Time point in this sample: newly diagnosed GD, antithyroid drugs for less than 3 months. RNA isolated from PBMCs was used to make the TCR library. The data stem from a study of regulatory T cells in long-lasting Graves disease. Findings and limits, study-wide: TRBV28, TRBJ1-2 and TRBJ2-5 emerged as the favored segments in persistent disease. Results may be inaccurate due to the small sample size.

Another study also made use of these data, one on T cells in Graves' hyperthyroidism and ophthalmopathy.

The sequenced sample was peripheral blood mononuclear cells (PBMCs), obtained at new diagnosis, from a patient treated with antithyroid drugs. This receptor was obtained from a woman aged 30 to 39 with Graves disease. The chain carries TRBV11-2 and TRBJ1-5, with D unclear. The CDR3 region has the DNA TGTGCCAGCAGCTTAGTCGGGGTGTACAGCAATCAGCCCCAGCATTTT. Protein product: CASSLVGVYSNQPQHF.